This TCR beta chain was sequenced in a study of OX40 agonist ivuxolimab in advanced cancers. About the investigation overall: Ivuxolimab was an agonistic, fully human IgG2 monoclonal antibody directed against OX40 (CD134), a costimulatory receptor. Intravenous ivuxolimab was administered to patients every 2 weeks at six dose levels: 0.01, 0.1, 0.3, 1.5, 3 and 10 mg/kg. Of the roughly 52 patients in dose escalation, around 20 had hepatocellular carcinoma, some 15 had melanoma, 9 had renal cell carcinoma and 9 had head and neck cancer. In the dose-escalation cohort, 82.7% of patients were male, and the mean age was approximately 60 years, with a range of 23 to 79. Patients were allowed to have had prior anti-PD-1, anti-PD-L1 or anti-CTLA-4 therapy, and around 40% of the dose-escalation patients had previously received checkpoint inhibitors. Three dose-escalation patients achieved partial responses, one with hepatocellular carcinoma and two with cutaneous melanoma. The point of sequencing TCRbeta in the periphery was to test whether ivuxolimab changed TCR sequence diversity and drove clonal T-cell expansion. The paper reports the monotherapy dose-escalation portion (N of about 47 patients) of the phase I ivuxolimab trial.

Spanning cysteine to phenylalanine, the CDR3 consists of 14 amino acids. The read is trimmed to its CDR3 DNA, 42 bases read in frame from base 1. Per the germline V gene, ENHRY is the CDR1 and SYGVKD is the CDR2. V loses 6 bases, J loses 3 bases, and the germline ends lie 11 bases apart. Genomic DNA was isolated from the sorted cells so that the TCRbeta CDR3 region could be sequenced. The immunoSEQ Assay was used to sequence the TCRbeta CDR3 regions. In TCRdb, the immuneACCESS table is reduced to in-frame sequences with V and J assigned. These tables do not hold every clone; where another copy was compared, an unresolved V gene accounts for under half, and the others remain unexplained. The sample data list about 93,000 clones, and about 92% of these were observed just once. The ten largest account for 0.5% to 0.65% of the sample. Remarks on this clone: The antigen it binds to is not known. There are no base qualities to consult, and no much larger clone falls within one base.

Results and caveats for the whole study, not just this receptor: Clonal expansion of both CD4+ and CD8+ blood T cells was observed from baseline to week 6 at doses 0.1 to 3.0 mg/kg. Low levels of normalized T-cell clonal expansion were also shown by some nonresponding patients. Antigen specificity was not determined for the clonally expanded peripheral T cells. After ivuxolimab, CD8+ T cells had more expanded clones than CD4+ T cells on average. In the 0.1-3.0 mg/kg groups, partial responders had among the lowest normalized peripheral clonal expansion, particularly in CD8+ T cells.

The trial excluded patients who had a history of autoimmune disease or who were on systemic immunosuppression. Peripheral blood for TCR sequencing was collected from all dose cohorts at baseline, on cycle 4 day 1, and on cycle 7 day 1. The samples were taken from a phase I, first-in-human, multicenter, open-label dose-escalation trial of ivuxolimab. Adults with locally advanced or metastatic melanoma, renal cell, hepatocellular, or head and neck squamous cell carcinoma were enrolled in the trial. CD4+ and CD8+ T cells were sorted separately from peripheral blood before TCR sequencing. The material sequenced was CD4+ or CD8+ T cells sorted from blood, taken in a trial of the OX40 agonist ivuxolimab. This receptor chain uses TRBV10-3 and TRBJ2-2; the D gene assignment is ambiguous. This sequence was found in an adult with an advanced solid tumor such as melanoma, head and neck, liver or kidney cancer. The DNA sequence is as follows: TGTGCCATCAGAACAGCCGAGGACACCGGGGAGCTGTTTTTT. This encodes CAIRTAEDTGELFF.